Here is one T cell receptor beta chain with its context. This clonotype was seen a handful of times. Its antigen is still unknown. Per-base quality was not reported, and no clone a single base away is much larger than it. The data were obtained in a study of blood T cells in healthy people across ages (dated by TCRdb to 2013 to 2016). In the study overall: Template switching captured roughly one uniquely barcoded TCR beta cDNA molecule per two T cells in model experiments. To track age-related changes in TCR beta repertoire diversity, the study relied on deep sequencing normalized with unique cDNA molecular identifiers. Four age groups were formed from the donors: young (average about 15 years), middle-aged (approximately 39), aged (62) and long-lived (about 80). To avoid experimental bias, donors of different ages were spread randomly across the sequencing lanes. Using the same blood draw, the study looked at two additional independent replicas of 1 million unique cDNA reads for two donors, one aged 18 to 30 and the other aged 80 or older.

Overall study results and their limits: Since profiling was done on bulk unsorted PBMCs, naive and antigen-experienced compartments could not be conclusively compared. Donor CMV infection status was unknown, potentially confounding age-related changes in expanded clonotypes. Compared with the aged group, more naive CD4+ T cells, fewer expanded clones and increased TCR diversity were shown by the long-lived group, suggesting age selection. Total diversity estimates from one million sequenced T cells were considered lower bounds and underestimates. As age increased, observed TCR beta diversity per million T cells dropped in a roughly linear way, and a significant reduction was already evident by age roughly 40. The percentage of naive T cells measured by flow cytometry correlated strongly with observed TCR beta diversity.

The library was made by 5' RACE. Sequenced using an Illumina HiSeq 2500. A second about 7 to 11 cycle PCR used a sample-barcoded 5' primer and a J-beta primer mix. A unique molecular identifier was introduced onto each TCR beta cDNA molecule by a template-switch 5' adaptor carrying 12 random nucleotides. Each sample yielded at least 3 million CDR3-containing paired-end reads. The Mint cDNA synthesis kit, primed by a TRBC-specific oligonucleotide, was used to synthesize first-strand cDNA from all RNA. After uracil-DNA glycosylase treatment, a first 18-cycle PCR used universal primers M1SS and BC2_uni_R on all cDNA. Concerning the study's data processing: For normalization, 1 million high-quality reads, each with a distinct molecular identifier, were randomly selected from each sample. Instead of being binned into consensus sequences, reads that shared molecular identifiers were thrown out. CDR3 identification, clonotype clustering and error correction used MiTCR with a Q25 quality threshold and the strictest error-elimination algorithm. A nonparametric unseen species model with Euler transformation was used to estimate lower-bound total TCR beta diversity. Clones were called with MiXCR by TCRdb after fastp trimmed the public reads at Q25, and only in-frame beta chains were retained. Each entry is one CDR3 protein sequence, shown with its most common DNA and genes. TCRdb's processing, not the authors', yielded these V and J calls. The sample table holds fewer than 900,000 distinct CDR3 sequences, of which around 49% were seen once. Jointly, the top ten make up roughly 31% of the sample.

Donors were around 37 systemically healthy Caucasian individuals from Russia aged 6 to 90 years. Each donor gave approximately 9.4 milliliters of peripheral blood, drawn into EDTA-treated Vacutainer tubes. PBMCs were isolated by Ficoll-Paque density-gradient centrifugation, with at least 6 million obtained per sample. Total RNA, at least 6 micrograms per sample, was extracted from PBMCs with Trizol reagent. For every donor, an aliquot of PBMCs went through flow cytometry to measure the percentages of naive CD45RAhigh/CD27high T cells. A distance of 19 bases separates the germline ends of V and J, which lose 6 bases and 2 bases respectively. The germline V gene (reference sequence) provides CDR1 SEHNR and CDR2 FQNEAQ. The CDR3, cysteine through phenylalanine, is 16 amino acids long. The sequence is cut down to CDR3 DNA, 48 bases in frame from base 1.

The V and J genes are TRBV7-9 and TRBJ1-2; a tentative D call is TRBD1 (5 bases match). Sequenced material: blood. This sequence was found in a woman aged 55 to 70 in good health. In nucleotide form, the sequence is TGTGCCAGCAGTCCCACCGGGGCCCTGGGCAACTATGGCTACACCTTC. It is translated as CASSPTGALGNYGYTF.